The clone carrying this T cell receptor beta chain was seen a few times. Its antigen is as yet unknown. This CDR3 spans 15 amino acids. Germline-derived CDR1 and CDR2 are WSHSY and SAAADI. Losses at the gene ends were 4 bases for V and 5 bases for J; bases not matched to a gene: 8. Documented time point: pre-sensitization, week 0. This sample's treatment: therapeutic diphenylcyclopropenone sensitization with weekly scalp DPC. The sample comes from a study of human T cells and chemical hapten exposure. Study-wide findings and caveats: There were significantly more large CDR3 similarity clusters among expanded TCRs than among controls.

One entry per CDR3 protein results from TCRdb running MiXCR on the RACE reads. The data contain approximately 57,000 distinct CDR3 sequences, more than 8% of them singletons. This chain connects TRBV10-2 to TRBJ2-7; 10 bases are shared with TRBD1. The receptor comes from a middle-aged man with alopecia areata. Some clones in this sample may be carry-over from other donors' samples. Specimen: whole blood, collected in connection with sensitization to the hapten diphenylcyclopropenone (DPC). In DNA form, the CDR3 reads TGCGCCAGCAGTGTGCTTCGACAGGGGGCTAACGAGCAGTACTTC. The encoded protein is CASSVLRQGANEQYF.